This TCR beta chain was identified during a study of graft-versus-host responses after intestinal transplantation. For the study at large: Following induction with anti-thymocyte globulin, all recipients were given tacrolimus and steroids for three to four years.

Notes on this clone: The antigen is undetermined.

The data were produced by immunoSEQ multiplex PCR, yet TCRdb's version contains in-frame clones alone and is incomplete. The repertoire holds about 86,000 clones, with about 87% as singletons. Sequences were derived from unstimulated CD4+ T cells sorted from spleen or lymph node cells, sampled before transplant. The TCR comes from a human donor who was the organ donor for an intestinal transplant.

CDR3 sequence: CASSLGRTGLYEQYF. The CDR3 bases are TGCGCCAGCAGCTTGGGGCGGACTGGGCTCTACGAGCAGTACTTC. The J gene is TRBJ2-7, the V gene TRBV5-1; TRBD2 might be the D (5 bases). Germline lookup yields CDR1 SGHRS and CDR2 YFSETQ. The CDR3 runs 15 residues. V was cut by 0 bases and J by 3 bases, with 13 bases left in between.